This T cell receptor (beta chain) emerged from a study of vaccination and CD4 T cells after COVID-19. On the study more broadly: Cellular stimulation was performed using overlapping spike peptides derived from SARS-CoV-2, HCoV-NL63, HCoV-OC43 and HCoV-229E.

Treatment given: roughly 11-day PBMC culture with coronavirus spike peptide pools or control peptides (ViraFEST assay). Before Alpha, Beta and Delta appeared in the US, convalescents tested positive (March–late 2020). The Oncomine TCR Beta short-read assay was applied to DNA of cultured CD4+ T cells. Genomic DNA was isolated from CD4+ T cells that had been cultured. One entry per CDR3 protein results from TCRdb running MiXCR on the PCR reads. The data hold roughly 17,000 distinct CDR3 sequences, with approximately 52% observed a single time. CDR3 size: 16 residues. The germline gives CDR1 DFQATT, CDR2 SNEGSKA (reference sequence). V dropped 3 bases and J dropped 6; count of bases not matched to a gene: 12. This clonotype was seen a handful of times. Its antigen is not known.

Sequencing was performed on CD4+ T cells from blood, cultured in vitro. The receptor comes from a human donor who had recovered from COVID-19. The chain has TRBV20-1 and TRBJ2-3, with TRBD1 matching 10 bases. CDR3 sequence (DNA): TGCAGTGCTAGGGCATCCGGGACAGGGGCCTCGGATACGCAGTATTTT. Translated: CSARASGTGASDTQYF.